This TCR beta chain derives from a study of blood T cell repertoires in COVID-19. The data were produced by immunoSEQ multiplex PCR, yet TCRdb's version contains in-frame clones alone and is incomplete. Here the sample spans about 210,000 clones, approximately 80% being singletons. This CDR3 has 14 residues. V lost 0 bases to trimming and J lost 8 bases, with 10 bases between them. Germline values: CDR1 KGHSH, CDR2 LQKENI. Cohorts were assigned according to the clinical history that participants reported. The V call is TRBV18, the J call TRBJ1-4; the D gene is possibly TRBD1 (6 bases). Sequenced: PBMCs or T cells enriched from blood (not recorded which). The receptor was isolated from a woman between 45 and 60 years old with acute COVID-19. CDR3 amino acids: CASSPPDSREKLFF. The CDR3 nucleotides are TGTGCCAGCTCACCACCGGACAGTAGGGAAAAACTGTTTTTT.